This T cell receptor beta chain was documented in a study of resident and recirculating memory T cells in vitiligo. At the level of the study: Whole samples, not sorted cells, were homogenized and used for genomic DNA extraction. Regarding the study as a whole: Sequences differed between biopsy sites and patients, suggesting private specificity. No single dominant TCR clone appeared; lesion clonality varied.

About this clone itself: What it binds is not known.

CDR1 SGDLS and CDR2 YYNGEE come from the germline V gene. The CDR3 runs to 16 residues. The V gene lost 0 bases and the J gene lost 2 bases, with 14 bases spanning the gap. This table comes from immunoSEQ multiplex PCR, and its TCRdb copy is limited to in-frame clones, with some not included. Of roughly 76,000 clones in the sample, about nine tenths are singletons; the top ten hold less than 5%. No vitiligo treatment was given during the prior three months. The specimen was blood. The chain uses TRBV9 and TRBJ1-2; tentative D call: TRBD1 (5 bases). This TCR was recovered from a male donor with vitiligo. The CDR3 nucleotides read TGTGCCAGCAGCGTAGGCCAACTTACAGGAAACTATGGCTACACCTTC. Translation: CASSVGQLTGNYGYTF.